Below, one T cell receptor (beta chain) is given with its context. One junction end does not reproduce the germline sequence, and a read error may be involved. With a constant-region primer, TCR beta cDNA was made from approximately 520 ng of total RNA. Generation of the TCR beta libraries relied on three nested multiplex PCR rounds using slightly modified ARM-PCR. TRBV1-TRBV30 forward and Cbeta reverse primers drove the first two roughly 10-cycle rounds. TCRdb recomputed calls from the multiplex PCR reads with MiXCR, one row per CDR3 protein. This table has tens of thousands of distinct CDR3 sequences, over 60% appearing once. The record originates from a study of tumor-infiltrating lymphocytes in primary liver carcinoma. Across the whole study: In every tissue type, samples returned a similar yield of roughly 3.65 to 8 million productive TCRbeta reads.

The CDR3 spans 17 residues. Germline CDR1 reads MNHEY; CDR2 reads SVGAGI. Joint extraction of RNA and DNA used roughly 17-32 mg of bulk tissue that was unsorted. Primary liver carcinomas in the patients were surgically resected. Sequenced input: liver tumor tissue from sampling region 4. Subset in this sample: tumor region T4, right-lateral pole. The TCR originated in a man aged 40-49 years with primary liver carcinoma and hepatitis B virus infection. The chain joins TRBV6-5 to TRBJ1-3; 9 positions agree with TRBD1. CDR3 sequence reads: CTSSGRTGAVSGNIIYF. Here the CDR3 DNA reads TGTACCAGCAGTGGGAGGACAGGGGCAGTCTCTGGAAACATCATATATTTT.